This T cell receptor (beta chain) was obtained from a study of blood T cells in healthy people across ages. Through a sample-barcoded 5' primer and a J-beta primer mix, a second PCR was run for about 6 to 12 cycles. TCRdb redid the calling of the 5' RACE reads with MiXCR, one entry per CDR3 protein. The sample lists around 900,000 distinct CDR3 sequences, just over 50% seen once, with 20% to 25% in the top ten. V shed 4 bases, J shed 11 bases, and the junction held 13 bases outside the gene matches. Germline CDR1 is SNHLY and CDR2 is FYNNEI. The CDR3 has 14 residues. The chain carries TRBV2 and TRBJ2-5; 7 nucleotides line up with TRBD2. The receptor comes from a woman aged 60-70 years in good health. Sequencing input: blood. The CDR3 protein is CASSVGRMVLEQYF. The CDR3 DNA is TGTGCCAGCAGTGTCGGGAGGATGGTCTTAGAGCAGTACTTC.